One TCR beta chain is described in this entry. As yet, its antigen is unknown. These data are taken from a study of T cell responses to AZD1222 COVID-19 vaccine. Clones were sequenced by immunoSEQ multiplex PCR, and TCRdb holds only the in-frame ones, with some missing. Among 150,000 or so clones listed, roughly 90% were seen once. V was clipped by 3 bases and J by 0 bases, with 7 bases between them. The CDR3 runs to 14 residues. Germline V gene sequence: CDR1 SGHTA, CDR2 FQGNSA. Study observations and caveats: In a largely white British group with more females than males, clonal diversity was possibly underestimated. Spike-wide coverage was observed for vaccine-associated CD4 TCRs, with dominant responses at 160-218 and 743-854. Vaccination with two AZD1222 doses was followed by a rise in Spike-specific TCR breadth and depth.

The receptor's source is an adult in good health. The specimen comprised peripheral blood, sampled on day 0 of MenACWY control vaccination. The chain has TRBV7-2 and TRBJ2-3, with no clear D. The chain's CDR3 is CASSFDGSTDTQYF. Written as DNA, the CDR3 is TGTGCCAGCAGCTTCGACGGAAGCACAGATACGCAGTATTTT. Looking up the rest from reference TRBV7-2 and TRBJ2-3 gives the full variable domain: GAGVSQSPSNKVTEKGKDVELRCDPISGHTALYWYRQSLGQGLEFLIYFQGNSAPDKSGLPSDRFSAERTGGSVSTLTIQRTQQEDSAVYLCASSFDGSTDTQYFGPGTRLTVL.